A selection of T cell receptor beta chains follows, all from one sample in a study of T cell responses to AZD1222 COVID-19 vaccine. Clones were read by immunoSEQ multiplex PCR, and TCRdb kept only the in-frame ones, dropping some. Among 95,000 to 150,000 clones, about 86% were seen once, and the ten largest hold roughly 3.1%. This specimen consisted of peripheral blood, obtained 28 days after the second AZD1222 dose. The source is an adult who received the AZD1222 COVID-19 vaccine. CDR3s include the opening cysteine and the closing phenylalanine or tryptophan. The D gene is left open where the match is weak. Size is stated for part of the rows, as once, few or many counts, or as a class when the clone is expanded.

v_gene: TRBV6-6; len: 14; j_gene: TRBJ1-6; d_gene: .; abundance: once; CDR3nt: TGTGCCAGCAGTTACGGGGTAGGGGATTCACCCCTCCACTTT; CDR3aa: CASSYGVGDSPLHF
v_gene: TRBV28; len: 11; j_gene: TRBJ2-7; d_gene: .; abundance: .; CDR3nt: TGTGCCAGCAGGGTCAGGGACGAGCAGTACTTC; CDR3aa: CASRVRDEQYF
v_gene: TRBV7-3; len: 16; j_gene: TRBJ2-3; d_gene: TRBD2; abundance: .; CDR3nt: TGTGCCAGCAGCGCCCGGACTAGCGGGGTGGGAGATACGCAGTATTTT; CDR3aa: CASSARTSGVGDTQYF
v_gene: TRBV7-2; len: 16; j_gene: TRBJ2-7; d_gene: .; abundance: once; CDR3nt: TGTGCCAGCAGCTTAGTGTGGAGCTTTAGCTCCTACGAGCAGTACTTC; CDR3aa: CASSLVWSFSSYEQYF
v_gene: TRBV4-2; len: 16; j_gene: TRBJ2-3; d_gene: TRBD2; abundance: many; CDR3nt: TGTGCCAGCAGCCCTCTAGCGGGGATGGGAACAGATACGCAGTATTTT; CDR3aa: CASSPLAGMGTDTQYF
v_gene: TRBV7-6; len: 14; j_gene: TRBJ2-7; d_gene: .; abundance: few; CDR3nt: TGTGCCAGCAGCTTAGGTCCGGGAGCGTACGAGCAGTACTTC; CDR3aa: CASSLGPGAYEQYF
v_gene: TRBV6-5; len: 13; j_gene: TRBJ2-7; d_gene: .; abundance: .; CDR3nt: TGTGCCAGCAGCAACCGGGCCCTCTACGAGCAGTACTTC; CDR3aa: CASSNRALYEQYF
v_gene: TRBV30; len: 12; j_gene: TRBJ1-4; d_gene: .; abundance: once; CDR3nt: TGTGCCTACGGAGTTGCGGGTGAAAAACTGTTTTTT; CDR3aa: CAYGVAGEKLFF
v_gene: TRBV6-1; len: 16; j_gene: TRBJ2-3; d_gene: .; abundance: .; CDR3nt: TGTGCCAGCAGTGAACCAGTGGGTGGTGGCACAGATACGCAGTATTTT; CDR3aa: CASSEPVGGGTDTQYF
v_gene: TRBV6-5; len: 13; j_gene: TRBJ1-2; d_gene: .; abundance: once; CDR3nt: TGTGCCAGCAGTTCCCGAGGGTACTATGGCTACACCTTC; CDR3aa: CASSSRGYYGYTF
v_gene: TRBV5-5; len: 13; j_gene: TRBJ2-1; d_gene: .; abundance: .; CDR3nt: TGTGCCAGCAGCCGTTCTGGGGATCATGAGCAGTTCTTC; CDR3aa: CASSRSGDHEQFF
v_gene: TRBV5-6; len: 14; j_gene: TRBJ2-3; d_gene: .; abundance: .; CDR3nt: TGTGCCAGCAGCTTGGTTGGTTACACAGATACGCAGTATTTT; CDR3aa: CASSLVGYTDTQYF
v_gene: TRBV2; len: 13; j_gene: TRBJ1-2; d_gene: TRBD1; abundance: .; CDR3nt: TGTGCCACTCTGACAGGGTTGGTTACGGGCTACACCTTC; CDR3aa: CATLTGLVTGYTF
v_gene: TRBV18; len: 13; j_gene: TRBJ1-5; d_gene: TRBD1; abundance: .; CDR3nt: TGTGCCAGCTCCGGCAGGGGGGATCAGCCCCAGCATTTT; CDR3aa: CASSGRGDQPQHF
v_gene: TRBV13; len: 13; j_gene: TRBJ1-6; d_gene: .; abundance: .; CDR3nt: TGTGCCAGCAGCCGGCAGGGCCATTCACCCCTCCACTTT; CDR3aa: CASSRQGHSPLHF
v_gene: TRBV2; len: 18; j_gene: TRBJ1-1; d_gene: .; abundance: .; CDR3nt: TGTGCCAGCACAGTGAAGATAGGTGGGTCCAGCCATTTCACTGAAGCTTTCTTT; CDR3aa: CASTVKIGGSSHFTEAFF
v_gene: TRBV9; len: 15; j_gene: TRBJ2-2; d_gene: TRBD1; abundance: .; CDR3nt: TGTGCCAGCAGCGTAACAGGGGGCAACACCGGGGAGCTGTTTTTT; CDR3aa: CASSVTGGNTGELFF
v_gene: TRBV30; len: 14; j_gene: TRBJ1-1; d_gene: .; abundance: once; CDR3nt: TGTGCCTGGAGTGTAGATTGGGTAAACACTGAAGCTTTCTTT; CDR3aa: CAWSVDWVNTEAFF
v_gene: TRBV5-4; len: 12; j_gene: TRBJ1-2; d_gene: TRBD1; abundance: .; CDR3nt: TGTGCCAGCAGCCTCAGGGGGGCACGCTACACCTTC; CDR3aa: CASSLRGARYTF
v_gene: TRBV28; len: 13; j_gene: TRBJ1-1; d_gene: .; abundance: .; CDR3nt: TGTGCCAGCCGGCGGGACCCGAACACTGAAGCTTTCTTT; CDR3aa: CASRRDPNTEAFF
v_gene: TRBV9; len: 15; j_gene: TRBJ1-6; d_gene: .; abundance: .; CDR3nt: TGTGCCAGCAGCGTAAGGCCAAGTAATAATTCACCCCTCCACTTT; CDR3aa: CASSVRPSNNSPLHF
v_gene: TRBV5-1; len: 17; j_gene: TRBJ1-4; d_gene: .; abundance: .; CDR3nt: TGCGCCAGCAGCTTGGACGCGGTAAAGGGAACTAATGAAAAACTGTTTTTT; CDR3aa: CASSLDAVKGTNEKLFF
v_gene: TRBV6-6; len: 14; j_gene: TRBJ1-6; d_gene: .; abundance: .; CDR3nt: TGTGCCAGCTGCACAATCACACCTAATTCACCCCTCCACTTT; CDR3aa: CASCTITPNSPLHF
v_gene: TRBV19; len: 13; j_gene: TRBJ2-7; d_gene: .; abundance: .; CDR3nt: TGTGCCAGTAGTATTGGCGGGGTTCTCGAGCAGTACTTC; CDR3aa: CASSIGGVLEQYF
v_gene: TRBV2; len: 14; j_gene: TRBJ1-1; d_gene: .; abundance: .; CDR3nt: TGTGCCAGCACTGGCAGGGGAGCATTTACTGAAGCTTTCTTT; CDR3aa: CASTGRGAFTEAFF
v_gene: TRBV5-1; len: 15; j_gene: TRBJ2-7; d_gene: .; abundance: .; CDR3nt: TGCGCCAGCAGCTTGGTTTGGGGGGCGCGTGCCGAGCAGTACTTC; CDR3aa: CASSLVWGARAEQYF
v_gene: TRBV2; len: 15; j_gene: TRBJ1-5; d_gene: .; abundance: few; CDR3nt: TGTGCCAGCACCCTGGGGGCAGGGGGCAATCAGCCCCAGCATTTT; CDR3aa: CASTLGAGGNQPQHF
v_gene: TRBV3-1/TRBV3-2; len: 15; j_gene: TRBJ2-7; d_gene: .; abundance: .; CDR3nt: TGTGCCAGCAGCCAATCAGGAGGACATCTGAGCGAGCAGTACTTC; CDR3aa: CASSQSGGHLSEQYF